Included here is one T cell receptor (beta chain) sequence, with context. Its antigen is still unknown. The repertoire was sequenced with immunoSEQ multiplex PCR; TCRdb's copy has only in-frame clones and lacks some. The sample holds 150,000 or so clones; roughly nine tenths are singletons and the top ten take 4.5% to 6.5%. The CDR3 is 16 amino acids. V shed 0 bases and J shed 4 bases, with 14 bases lying between them. Per the germline V gene, CDR1 is SGDLS and CDR2 is YYNGEE. The data belong to a study of T cell responses to AZD1222 COVID-19 vaccine. As for the study in general: Pooling covered second doses at about 4 or about 12 weeks.

Study conclusions and caveats: Mostly white British, mostly female donors; authors suggested clonal diversity may be underestimated. At study baseline, merely six AZD1222 recipients were seropositive.

This clonotype was obtained from an adult in good health. The genes are TRBV9 and TRBJ1-3, with D perhaps TRBD1 (5 bases). Specimen: peripheral blood, collected on day 0 of AZD1222 vaccination. CDR3 in amino acids: CASSVVGTFQGNTIYF. CDR3 sequence (DNA): TGTGCCAGCAGCGTAGTGGGGACCTTCCAAGGAAACACCATATATTTT.